Following are 7 T cell receptor beta chains from one sample sequenced in a study of T cell responses to AZD1222 COVID-19 vaccine. Assay: immunoSEQ multiplex PCR; the TCRdb copy retains only in-frame clones and omits some. Among around 96,000 clones listed, more than 70% were seen once. Specimen: peripheral blood, collected 28 days after the second AZD1222 dose. All receptors come from an adult who received the AZD1222 COVID-19 vaccine.

This clone has a handful of counts. V is TRBV5-4 and J is TRBJ2-1; D is unclear. Trimming cost V 0 bases and J 7 bases, with 14 bases left between them. The CDR3 is made up of 15 amino acids. The germline CDR1 and CDR2 sequences are SGHNT and YYREEE (reference sequence). Here the CDR3 DNA reads TGTGCCAGCAGCTTGGGGACCTGGGGAATAAATGAGCAGTTCTTC. This translates into CASSLGTWGINEQFF.

V usage is TRBV28 and J usage is TRBJ1-4; 7 positions agree with TRBD1. Per the germline V gene, CDR1 is MDHEN and CDR2 is SYDVKM. The CDR3 is 15 amino acids. The ends lost 5 bases at V and 7 bases at J; junction bases unmatched: 10. The CDR3 is CASSTATGRSEKLFF. The CDR3 DNA follows: TGTGCCAGCAGTACCGCGACAGGGCGAAGTGAAAAACTGTTTTTT. Together with reference TRBV28 and TRBJ1-4, the CDR3 gives the full variable domain: DVKVTQSSRYLVKRTGEKVFLECVQDMDHENMFWYRQDPGLGLRLIYFSYDVKMKEKGDIPEGYSVSREKKERFSLILESASTNQTSMYLCASSTATGRSEKLFFGSGTQLSVL.

The CDR3 loop reads CASSHTGGSSYEQYF. The CDR3 DNA follows: TGTGCCAGTAGCCATACAGGGGGGAGCTCCTACGAGCAGTACTTC. The chain combines TRBV19 with TRBJ2-7; TRBD1 agrees at 8 bases. This CDR3 has 15 residues. V was clipped by 6 bases and J by 0 bases; unmatched bases: 7. Looked up from germline, CDR1 is LNHDA and CDR2 is SQIVND (reference sequence).

V and J are TRBV27 and TRBJ2-4; perhaps TRBD1 as D (6 bases). The V gene's germline CDR1 is MNHEY and CDR2 SMNVEV (reference sequence). The V end was cut by 5 bases, the J end by 6 bases, with 11 bases between. The CDR3 covers 13 residues. CDR3 amino acids: CASSPKQGNIQYF. The CDR3 nucleotides are TGTGCCAGCAGTCCCAAACAGGGAAACATTCAGTACTTC.

J is TRBJ2-1 and V is TRBV6-1; a possible D gene is TRBD1 (6 bases). CDR1 and CDR2 (germline): MNHNS, SASEGT. This CDR3 comprises 14 residues. Trimming stripped 1 base from V and 5 bases from J, with 9 bases between. This CDR3 is CASSEGAGDNEQFF. Written as DNA, the CDR3 is TGTGCCAGCAGTGAAGGGGCAGGGGACAATGAGCAGTTCTTC.

This rearrangement joins TRBV4-1 to TRBJ1-2, with 8 positions matching TRBD1. The CDR3 has 15 residues. V was pared by 4 bases and J by 9 bases, with 13 bases of the junction left unmatched. The germline gives CDR1 MGHRA, CDR2 YSYEKL. This chain's CDR3 is CASSPSDRDERRYTF. The CDR3 nucleotides read TGCGCCAGCAGCCCGTCGGACAGGGACGAAAGACGCTACACCTTC.

J is TRBJ1-3 and V is TRBV3-1 (or the pseudogene TRBV3-2); D is undetermined. Trimming removed 3 bases at V and 4 bases at J, with 7 bases between. Germline V gives CDR1 LGHDT, CDR2 YNNKEL (reference sequence). The CDR3 runs to 13 residues. CDR3 residues: CASSQGQGNTIYF. The CDR3 bases are TGTGCCAGCAGCCAGGGTCAGGGAAACACCATATATTTT.